The 15 T cell receptor beta chains given below trace back to one sample, sequenced in a study of cytomegalovirus exposure and HLA in healthy donors. With 60 Vbeta and 13 Jbeta primers, the PCR was carried out. Method: immunoSEQ multiplex PCR; TCRdb's copy keeps in-frame clones and lacks some. The repertoire has fewer than 75,000 clones, around 80% of them found once; the top ten carry 3.5% to 5%. Sequencing used PBMCs. The receptors were gathered from a woman aged 25 to 39 in good health and CMV-seronegative.

This clone was detected only a few times. The chain combines TRBV6-1 with TRBJ2-1; unclear D gene. Germline V gives CDR1 MNHNS, CDR2 SASEGT. Trimming took off 2 bases at V and 7 bases at J, with 9 bases between the two ends. This CDR3 comprises 13 residues. CDR3 nucleotide sequence: TGTGCCAGCAGTGAACCAGCCAGGAATGAGCAGTTCTTC. Translating gives CASSEPARNEQFF.

This sequence joins TRBV9 and TRBJ2-3; no firm D call. CDR3 length: 14 amino acids. Germline assignment: CDR1 SGDLS and CDR2 YYNGEE. V was trimmed by 7 bases and J by 2 bases, leaving 14 bases between them. For the CDR3, the DNA is TGTGCCAGCTCCCCCATGGAGAACACAGATACGCAGTATTTT. It specifies CASSPMENTDTQYF.

The V call is TRBV10-1, the J call TRBJ1-4; D ambiguous. V was cut by 8 bases and J by 6 bases, with 16 bases left in between. Germline-derived CDR1 and CDR2 are WNHNN and SYGVQD (reference sequence). This CDR3 has 14 residues. CDR3 coding DNA: TGCGCCAGCGGTACAGACGGGATCGATGAAAAACTGTTTTTT. Translation: CASGTDGIDEKLFF.

This clone was counted a few times. This chain joins TRBV10-1 and TRBJ2-1; 7 bases line up with TRBD2. Germline CDR1 is WNHNN and CDR2 is SYGVQD (reference sequence). V was pared by 3 bases and J by 8 bases, with 10 bases of the junction left unmatched. The CDR3 covers 15 residues. The DNA for the CDR3 is TGCGCCAGCAGTGATACGGGGCTAGCGGCCCATGAGCAGTTCTTC. It encodes CASSDTGLAAHEQFF.

As concerns this clone: The same CDR3 also results from other DNA sequences found in this sample. The gene calls are TRBV6-1 and TRBJ1-5, with 7 bases that match TRBD1. The CDR3 consists of 15 residues. V shed 7 bases and J 0 bases; nucleotides not matched to a gene: 6. Germline V gives CDR1 MNHNS, CDR2 SASEGT. Here the CDR3 DNA reads TGTGCCAGCAACCAGGGACAGCCTAGCAATCAGCCCCAGCATTTT. It codes for CASNQGQPSNQPQHF.

The chain carries TRBV29-1 and TRBJ2-1; TRBD2 matches at 10 bases. V lost 6 bases and J lost 0; bases outside the gene matches: 5. Germline V CDR1 and CDR2: SQVTM, ANQGSEA. This CDR3 is 15 amino acids long. Here the CDR3 DNA reads TGCAGCGTCTGGACTAGCGGAAGCTCCTACAATGAGCAGTTCTTC. This gives the protein CSVWTSGSSYNEQFF.

This rearrangement joins TRBV28 to TRBJ2-7, with a weak D call TRBD1 (6 bases). CDR1 MDHEN and CDR2 SYDVKM come from the germline V gene. CDR3 length: 14 amino acids. V shed 5 bases and J shed 3 bases, with 14 bases lying between them. CDR3 DNA sequence: TGTGCCAGCAGTCCGAAATACAGGGTCTACGAGCAGTACTTC. This encodes CASSPKYRVYEQYF.

The V and J genes are TRBV5-1 and TRBJ1-5; possible D gene TRBD1, 5 bases. Trimming left V 4 bases short and J 4 bases short, with 12 bases between. This CDR3 has 14 residues. Germline CDR1 is SGHRS and CDR2 is YFSETQ. Here the CDR3 DNA reads TGCGCCAGCAGCCTGTACAAGGGGAATCAGCCCCAGCATTTT. It specifies CASSLYKGNQPQHF. Full variable domain (outside the CDR3, taken from reference TRBV5-1 and TRBJ1-5): KAGVTQTPRYLIKTRGQQVTLSCSPISGHRSVSWYQQTPGQGLQFLFEYFSETQRNKGNFPGRFSGRQFSNSRSEMNVSTLELGDSALYLCASSLYKGNQPQHFGDGTRLSIL.

The chain joins TRBV6-1 to TRBJ1-2; D is uncertain. Trimming took 2 bases from V and 4 from J, leaving 8 bases between them. The length of the CDR3 is 13 residues. Germline V gene lookup returns CDR1 MNHNS and CDR2 SASEGT. The CDR3: CASSESQAYGYTF. CDR3 bases: TGTGCCAGCAGTGAAAGTCAGGCCTATGGCTACACCTTC.

The V and J genes are TRBV5-6 and TRBJ1-5; D uncertain. Between the trimmed V and J ends, which lost 0 bases and 2 bases, there was a span of 6 bases. The CDR3 has 14 amino acids. Germline loops: CDR1 SGHDT, CDR2 YYEEEE. CDR3 sequence reads: CASSLGGGNQPQHF. The CDR3, as DNA: TGTGCCAGCAGCTTGGGGGGAGGCAATCAGCCCCAGCATTTT.

This clone has more than one count but fewer than ten. This chain links TRBV5-1 with TRBJ2-4; 7 bases are a match to TRBD1. This CDR3 is 18 amino acids long. Germline-derived CDR1 and CDR2 are SGHRS and YFSETQ. Germline trimming cut 4 bases from V and 0 bases from J; bases unmatched to any gene: 13. The CDR3 spells CASSPRSPGQLAKNIQYF. For the CDR3, the DNA is TGCGCCAGCAGCCCAAGGTCCCCGGGACAGCTAGCCAAAAACATTCAGTACTTC. Based on the CDR3 plus reference TRBV5-1 and TRBJ2-4, the full variable domain is KAGVTQTPRYLIKTRGQQVTLSCSPISGHRSVSWYQQTPGQGLQFLFEYFSETQRNKGNFPGRFSGRQFSNSRSEMNVSTLELGDSALYLCASSPRSPGQLAKNIQYFGAGTRLSVL.

The chain carries TRBV20-1 and TRBJ2-1; D gene unclear. Germline CDR1 is DFQATT and CDR2 is SNEGSKA (reference sequence). V was pared by 5 bases and J by 4 bases, with 6 bases between. CDR3 length equals 11 residues. The CDR3 nucleotides read TGCAGTGCTCCTAATTACAATGAGCAGTTCTTC. This translates into CSAPNYNEQFF.

V gene TRBV30 combines with J gene TRBJ1-1, with D possibly TRBD1 on 6 matching bases. V was pared by 1 base and J by 6 bases, with 15 bases between. The CDR3 consists of 14 residues. Germline loops: CDR1 GTSNPN, CDR2 SVGIG (reference sequence). CDR3 nucleotides: TGTGCCTGGAGTGCTCAGGGGTTAAGCGCTGAAGCTTTCTTT. Translating it yields CAWSAQGLSAEAFF. Using reference TRBV30 and TRBJ1-1 for the parts outside the CDR3, the full variable domain is SQTIHQWPATLVQPVGSPLSLECTVEGTSNPNLYWYRQAAGRGLQLLFYSVGIGQISSEVPQNLSASRPQDRQFILSSKKLLLSDSGFYLCAWSAQGLSAEAFFGQGTRLTVV.

A single count supports this clone. The chain carries TRBV14 and TRBJ2-5; D is ambiguous. Trimming took 5 bases from V and 5 from J, leaving 18 bases between them. The germline V gene encodes CDR1 SGHDN and CDR2 FVKESK. This CDR3 region has 15 residues. CDR3 in DNA: TGTGCCAGCAGCGCCCACCCCAGGTATCGGGAGACCCAGTACTTC. Its protein product is CASSAHPRYRETQYF.

This rearrangement joins TRBV5-6 to TRBJ2-5; 8 nucleotides align to TRBD2. CDR1 is SGHDT, CDR2 YYEEEE, per germline. This CDR3 comprises 16 residues. J lost 2 bases, V lost 6 bases, and 12 bases had no gene match. Written as DNA, the CDR3 is TGTGCCAGCACTCATTCCGGGACTAGGAAACAAGAGACCCAGTACTTC. This encodes CASTHSGTRKQETQYF. The whole variable domain, filled in from reference TRBV5-6 and TRBJ2-5, reads DAGVTQSPTHLIKTRGQQVTLRCSPKSGHDTVSWYQQALGQGPQFIFQYYEEEERQRGNFPDRFSGHQFPNYSSELNVNALLLGDSALYLCASTHSGTRKQETQYFGPGTRLLVL.